The 24 T cell receptor beta chains listed next were all sequenced from one sample in a study of T cell responses to AZD1222 COVID-19 vaccine (dated by TCRdb to the early 2020s). Library preparation used the immunoSEQ multiplex PCR assay. TCRdb retrieved this table from immuneACCESS and kept in-frame rearrangements only. Not all clones are present; in checked studies, unresolved V genes account for under half, and no reason is known for the remainder. Across this sample there are 110,000 to 150,000 clones, with 90% seen only once. 3.4% of the sample is taken by the ten largest. According to the study, the label for this sample's time point signals: baseline before first vaccination. Sequencing used peripheral blood, obtained on day 0 of AZD1222 vaccination. These receptors all come from an adult in good health.

The rearrangement joins TRBV30 to TRBJ2-3; D possibly corresponds to TRBD1 (6 bases). Germline CDR1 is GTSNPN and CDR2 is SVGIG (reference sequence). Trimming left V 3 bases short and J 5 bases short, with 12 bases between. CDR3 size: 13 residues. The CDR3 sequence is CAWRNRERDTQYF. CDR3 nucleotide sequence: TGTGCCTGGAGGAACAGGGAAAGAGATACGCAGTATTTT.

This chain uses TRBV19 with TRBJ1-1; TRBD1 might be the D (6 bases). V shed 2 bases and J shed 0 bases, with 13 bases lying between them. From germline, CDR1 is LNHDA and CDR2 SQIVND (reference sequence). The CDR3 has 16 residues. In DNA form, the CDR3 reads TGTGCCAGTAGTATAACCCAGGGGATGATGAACACTGAAGCTTTCTTT. Its translation is CASSITQGMMNTEAFF.

V and J are TRBV11-3 and TRBJ2-1; 7 positions agree with TRBD1. CDR3 length: 13 residues. CDR1 and CDR2 from the germline V gene are SGHNT and YENEEA. V dropped 4 bases and J dropped 8; count of bases not matched to a gene: 5. The CDR3 here is CASSSYRGDEQFF. The CDR3 DNA is TGTGCCAGCAGCTCTTACAGGGGCGATGAGCAGTTCTTC.

This chain links TRBV2 with TRBJ2-1; 14 bases match TRBD2. The germline gives CDR1 SNHLY, CDR2 FYNNEI. The CDR3 is 16 residues long. V shed 6 bases and J 7 bases; nucleotides not matched to a gene: 8. The CDR3 here is CASRGTSGSYDNEQFF. CDR3 sequence (DNA): TGTGCCAGCAGAGGGACTAGCGGGAGCTATGATAATGAGCAGTTCTTC.

The chain carries TRBV24-1 and TRBJ2-3; 10 bases agree with TRBD1. Germline trimming cut 5 bases from V and 3 bases from J; bases unmatched to any gene: 7. CDR3 length equals 16 residues. In germline, CDR1 is KGHDR, CDR2 SFDVKD. The DNA of the CDR3 is TGTGCCACCAGTGCTGCTGGGACAGGGGATACAGATACGCAGTATTTT. Protein product: CATSAAGTGDTDTQYF.

This rearrangement joins TRBV30 to TRBJ1-5; D gene ambiguous. This CDR3 is built from 13 residues. Germline CDR1 GTSNPN, CDR2 SVGIG (reference sequence). Trimming shortened V by 0 bases and J by 5 bases, and 8 bases separated the two germline ends. The CDR3 DNA reads as TGTGCCTGGAGTGTAGTGTCCCATCAGCCCCAGCATTTT. This encodes CAWSVVSHQPQHF.

The chain is built from TRBV7-9 and TRBJ2-2; D not certain. The germline V gene has CDR1 SEHNR and CDR2 FQNEAQ (reference sequence). The CDR3 contains 11 residues. Deletions cut 4 bases from V and 6 bases from J, with 3 bases between. CDR3 sequence (DNA): TGTGCCAGCAGCTCTCCCGGGGAGCTGTTTTTT. The encoded protein is CASSSPGELFF.

The chain recombines TRBV19 with TRBJ1-5; D is perhaps TRBD1 (6 bases). There are 16 residues in the CDR3. V lost 5 bases to trimming and J lost 2 bases, with 16 bases between them. CDR1 is LNHDA, CDR2 SQIVND, per germline (reference sequence). The CDR3 region is CASSAPTGSGNQPQHF. DNA of the CDR3: TGTGCCAGTAGTGCCCCCACAGGGTCGGGCAATCAGCCCCAGCATTTT.

J is TRBJ2-1 and V is TRBV6-5; D is undetermined. The CDR3 runs 14 residues. In germline, CDR1 is MNHEY, CDR2 SVGAGI. V gave up 2 bases and J gave up 2 bases, with 7 bases separating them. The CDR3 protein is CASSYAQTYNEQFF. The CDR3 DNA follows: TGTGCCAGCAGTTACGCCCAAACCTACAATGAGCAGTTCTTC.

The V and J genes are TRBV14 and TRBJ2-3; 12 bases are a match to TRBD2. The CDR3 extends over 18 amino acids. V trimming: 4 bases; J trimming: 3 bases; junction bases outside the gene matches: 11. The germline CDR1 and CDR2 sequences are SGHDN and FVKESK. Here the CDR3 DNA reads TGTGCCAGCAGCCTGGGGGCTAGCGGGAGGGCCTCAACAGATACGCAGTATTTT. This sequence encodes CASSLGASGRASTDTQYF.

The rearrangement joins TRBV7-9 to TRBJ1-4; no reliable D call. CDR1 is SEHNR, CDR2 FQNEAQ, per germline (reference sequence). This CDR3 has 12 residues. Deletions cut 2 bases from V and 7 bases from J, with 5 bases between. The CDR3 here is CASSLNGEKLFF. The CDR3 DNA follows: TGTGCCAGCAGCTTAAACGGTGAAAAACTGTTTTTT.

The chain couples TRBV29-1 to TRBJ2-1; D call uncertain. Germline V gene sequence: CDR1 SQVTM, CDR2 ANQGSEA. V lost 4 bases and J 9 bases, leaving 10 bases between the germline ends. The length of the CDR3 is 11 residues. The CDR3 coding sequence is TGCAGCGTTGGCCTAGTTGCTGAGCAGTTCTTC. It is translated as CSVGLVAEQFF.

As DNA, the CDR3 is TGTGCCAGCAGCCCCGAGTGGGAAACCGGGGAGCTGTTTTTT. Translation gives CASSPEWETGELFF. The chain is built from TRBV9 and TRBJ2-2; D ambiguous. The CDR3 runs to 14 residues. Per germline, CDR1 SGDLS and CDR2 YYNGEE. The ends were cut back, 4 bases at V and 5 bases at J, with 12 bases in the middle.

This rearrangement joins TRBV7-2 to TRBJ2-7; 8 bases line up with TRBD1. There are 15 residues in the CDR3. V gave up 6 bases and J gave up 6 bases; unmatched junction bases: 13. Germline lookup yields CDR1 SGHTA and CDR2 FQGNSA. The CDR3 is CASRLEDRVFGEQYF. CDR3 coding DNA: TGTGCCAGCAGACTCGAGGACAGGGTGTTCGGCGAGCAGTACTTC. Drawing the rest from reference TRBV7-2 and TRBJ2-7, the complete variable domain is GAGVSQSPSNKVTEKGKDVELRCDPISGHTALYWYRQSLGQGLEFLIYFQGNSAPDKSGLPSDRFSAERTGGSVSTLTIQRTQQEDSAVYLCASRLEDRVFGEQYFGPGTRLTVT.

V and J are TRBV7-8 and TRBJ2-3, with TRBD2 identical over 9 bases. The CDR3 is made up of 16 amino acids. The V segment lost 4 bases and the J segment 3 bases; nucleotides outside the gene matches: 8. The germline CDR1 and CDR2 sequences are SGHVS and FQNEAQ. CDR3 amino acids: CASSSTSGWTTDTQYF. The CDR3 DNA follows: TGTGCCAGCAGCTCAACTAGCGGGTGGACTACAGATACGCAGTATTTT.

The V call is TRBV7-9, the J call TRBJ1-2, with 9 bases fitting TRBD1. Per germline, CDR1 SEHNR and CDR2 FQNEAQ (reference sequence). CDR3 length: 14 amino acids. With 1 base clipped from V and 8 bases from J, the junction kept 5 bases outside the gene matches. The CDR3 loop is CASSLGDRVGGYTF. CDR3 DNA sequence: TGTGCCAGCAGCTTAGGGGACAGGGTTGGAGGCTACACCTTC.

The chain is built from TRBV7-9 and TRBJ2-7, with D uncertain. The V end was cut by 1 base, the J end by 0 bases, with 7 bases between. The germline CDR1 and CDR2 sequences are SEHNR and FQNEAQ (reference sequence). The CDR3 runs to 14 residues. The CDR3 loop is CASSLGWSSYEQYF. The CDR3 nucleotides read TGTGCCAGCAGCTTAGGTTGGAGCTCCTACGAGCAGTACTTC.

The V gene is TRBV6-5, the J gene TRBJ2-1; weak D call: TRBD2 (7 bases). Trimming left V 6 bases short and J 7 bases short, with 16 bases between. The CDR3 spans 14 residues. Looked up from germline, CDR1 is MNHEY and CDR2 is SVGAGI. CDR3 nucleotides: TGTGCCAGCAGAATAGGACTAGGGACAAATGAGCAGTTCTTC. This translates into CASRIGLGTNEQFF.

V is TRBV10-3 and J is TRBJ1-2; TRBD1 matches at 8 bases. Germline V CDR1 and CDR2: ENHRY, SYGVKD. The V and J ends lost 10 bases and 8 bases, in that order; junction bases with no gene match: 15. The CDR3 contains 14 residues. CDR3 DNA: TGTGCCACACGCGTACAGGGGGTAGCTGGGGGCTACACCTTC. Its protein product is CATRVQGVAGGYTF.

The chain links TRBV2 to TRBJ2-7; 9 bases align to TRBD1. From germline, CDR1 is SNHLY and CDR2 FYNNEI. After removal of 10 bases from V and 2 bases from J, the junction contained 9 bases not matched to a gene. This CDR3 spans 14 amino acids. DNA of the CDR3: TGTGCCACCCTCCCGGACAGGGGCACCTACGAGCAGTACTTC. Amino acid sequence: CATLPDRGTYEQYF. The complete variable domain, with remaining parts taken from reference TRBV2 and TRBJ2-7, reads EPEVTQTPSHQVTQMGQEVILRCVPISNHLYFYWYRQILGQKVEFLVSFYNNEISEKSEIFDDQFSVERPDGSNFTLKIRSTKLEDSAMYFCATLPDRGTYEQYFGPGTRLTVT.

DNA of the CDR3: TGTGCCATCCTGGGGGGAGGGCAGTCCGACTCCTACAATGAGCAGTTCTTC. It yields the protein CAILGGGQSDSYNEQFF. The genes are TRBV10-3 and TRBJ2-1, with 7 bases identical to TRBD2. The CDR3 consists of 17 residues. Trimming took 8 bases from V and 0 from J; bases not matched to a gene: 13. In germline, CDR1 is ENHRY, CDR2 SYGVKD.

The rearrangement links TRBV5-5 to TRBJ1-4, with D possibly TRBD1 on 6 matching bases. The germline V and J ends were trimmed by 2 bases and 8 bases, with 19 bases remaining between them. In germline, CDR1 is SGHKS, CDR2 YYEKEE (reference sequence). The CDR3 consists of 16 residues. The CDR3 protein is CASSLMFGRGEEKLFF. The CDR3, as DNA: TGTGCCAGCAGCTTAATGTTCGGCAGGGGAGAGGAAAAACTGTTTTTT.

This CDR3 is CASSLMLRANNGGYTF. CDR3 sequence (DNA): TGTGCCAGCAGCTTGATGCTCAGGGCCAACAACGGTGGCTACACCTTC. The rearrangement links TRBV5-5 to TRBJ1-2; a possible D gene is TRBD1 (5 bases). Deletions cut 1 base from V and 7 bases from J, with 20 bases between. The CDR3 has 16 amino acids. Germline CDR1 SGHKS, CDR2 YYEKEE (reference sequence).

This clone was found a few times. This rearrangement joins TRBV6-5 to TRBJ1-1; 7 bases line up with TRBD1. This CDR3 spans 14 amino acids. Germline trimming cut 6 bases from V and 5 bases from J; bases unmatched to any gene: 9. CDR1 is MNHEY and CDR2 is SVGAGI in the germline V gene. CDR3 nucleotide sequence: TGTGCCAGCAGGGCACAGGGGCGCGGGACTGAAGCTTTCTTT. It is translated as CASRAQGRGTEAFF.